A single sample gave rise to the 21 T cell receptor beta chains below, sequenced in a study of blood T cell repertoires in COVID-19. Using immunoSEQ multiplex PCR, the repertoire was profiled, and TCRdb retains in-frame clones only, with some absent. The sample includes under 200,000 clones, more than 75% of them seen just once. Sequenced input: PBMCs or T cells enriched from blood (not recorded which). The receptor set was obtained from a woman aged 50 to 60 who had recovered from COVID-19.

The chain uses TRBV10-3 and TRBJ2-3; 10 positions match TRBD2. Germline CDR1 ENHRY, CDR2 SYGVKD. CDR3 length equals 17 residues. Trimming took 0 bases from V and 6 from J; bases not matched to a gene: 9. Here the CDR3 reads CAISESTSGVVRDTQYF. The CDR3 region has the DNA TGTGCCATCAGTGAGTCTACTAGCGGGGTCGTCCGGGATACGCAGTATTTT.

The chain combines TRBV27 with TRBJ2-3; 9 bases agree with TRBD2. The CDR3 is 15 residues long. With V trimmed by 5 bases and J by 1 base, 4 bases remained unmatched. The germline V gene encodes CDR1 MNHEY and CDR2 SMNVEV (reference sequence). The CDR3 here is CASSLRTSGTDTQYF. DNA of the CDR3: TGTGCCAGCAGTCTGAGGACTAGCGGCACAGATACGCAGTATTTT.

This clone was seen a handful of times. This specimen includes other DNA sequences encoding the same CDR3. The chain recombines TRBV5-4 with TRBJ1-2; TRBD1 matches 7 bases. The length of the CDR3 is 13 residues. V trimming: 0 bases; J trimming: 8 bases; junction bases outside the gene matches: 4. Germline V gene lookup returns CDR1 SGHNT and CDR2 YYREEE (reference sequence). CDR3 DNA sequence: TGTGCCAGCAGCTTGGGACAGGGTGGGGGCTACACCTTC. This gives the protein CASSLGQGGGYTF.

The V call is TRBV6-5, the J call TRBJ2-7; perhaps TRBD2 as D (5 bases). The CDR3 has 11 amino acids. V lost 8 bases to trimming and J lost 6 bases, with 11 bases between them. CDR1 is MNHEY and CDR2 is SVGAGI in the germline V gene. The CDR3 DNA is TGTGCCAGCGGGCGGGCGAGCGAGCAGTACTTC. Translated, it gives CASGRASEQYF.

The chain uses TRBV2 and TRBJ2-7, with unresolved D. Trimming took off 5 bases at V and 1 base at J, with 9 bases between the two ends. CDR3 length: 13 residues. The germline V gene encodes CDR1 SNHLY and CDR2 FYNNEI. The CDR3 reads CASSQKISYEQYF. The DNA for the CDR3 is TGTGCCAGCAGTCAGAAGATTTCCTACGAGCAGTACTTC.

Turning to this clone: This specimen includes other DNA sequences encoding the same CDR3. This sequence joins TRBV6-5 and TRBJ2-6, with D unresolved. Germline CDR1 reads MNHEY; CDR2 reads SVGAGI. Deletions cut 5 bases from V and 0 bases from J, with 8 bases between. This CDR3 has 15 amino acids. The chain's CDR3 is CASSTGSSGANVLTF. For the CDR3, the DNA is TGTGCCAGCAGTACTGGTAGCTCTGGGGCCAACGTCCTGACTTTC.

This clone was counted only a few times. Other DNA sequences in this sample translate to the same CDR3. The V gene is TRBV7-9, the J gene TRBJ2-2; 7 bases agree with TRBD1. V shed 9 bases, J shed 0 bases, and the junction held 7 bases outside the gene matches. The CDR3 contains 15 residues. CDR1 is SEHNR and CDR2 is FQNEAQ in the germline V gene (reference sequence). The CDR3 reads CASRPGTANTGELFF. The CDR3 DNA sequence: TGTGCCAGTCGGCCCGGGACAGCGAACACCGGGGAGCTGTTTTTT.

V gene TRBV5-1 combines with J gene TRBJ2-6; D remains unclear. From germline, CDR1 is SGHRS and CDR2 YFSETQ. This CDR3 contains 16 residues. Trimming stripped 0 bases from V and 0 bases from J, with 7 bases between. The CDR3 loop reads CASSLEHYSGANVLTF. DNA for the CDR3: TGCGCCAGCAGCTTGGAACACTACTCTGGGGCCAACGTCCTGACTTTC.

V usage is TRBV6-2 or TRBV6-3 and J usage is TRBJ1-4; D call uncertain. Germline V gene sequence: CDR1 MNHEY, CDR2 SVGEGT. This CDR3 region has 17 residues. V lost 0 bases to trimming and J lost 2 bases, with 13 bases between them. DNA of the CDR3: TGTGCCAGCAGTTACTCACGCGGATCCAGCACTAATGAAAAACTGTTTTTT. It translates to CASSYSRGSSTNEKLFF.

CDR3 loop: CASSLGTSGHNEQFF. CDR3 DNA: TGTGCCAGCAGCTTAGGGACTAGCGGACACAATGAGCAGTTCTTC. The chain uses TRBV7-3 and TRBJ2-1; 11 positions match TRBD2. CDR1 is SGHTA and CDR2 is FQGTGA in the germline V gene. Germline trimming cut 2 bases from V and 5 bases from J; bases unmatched to any gene: 2. The CDR3 sequence is 15 residues long.

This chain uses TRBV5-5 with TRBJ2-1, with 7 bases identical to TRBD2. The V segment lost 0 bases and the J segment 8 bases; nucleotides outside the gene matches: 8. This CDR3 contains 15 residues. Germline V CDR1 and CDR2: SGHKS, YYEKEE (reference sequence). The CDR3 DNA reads TGTGCCAGCAGCTTGGGGCGGGGGATGAAGGATGAGCAGTTCTTC. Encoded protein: CASSLGRGMKDEQFF.

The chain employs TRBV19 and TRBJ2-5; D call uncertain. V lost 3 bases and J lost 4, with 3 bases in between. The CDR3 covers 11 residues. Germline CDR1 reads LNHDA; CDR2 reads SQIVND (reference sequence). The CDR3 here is CASSISETQYF. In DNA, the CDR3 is TGTGCCAGTAGTATCTCAGAGACCCAGTACTTC.

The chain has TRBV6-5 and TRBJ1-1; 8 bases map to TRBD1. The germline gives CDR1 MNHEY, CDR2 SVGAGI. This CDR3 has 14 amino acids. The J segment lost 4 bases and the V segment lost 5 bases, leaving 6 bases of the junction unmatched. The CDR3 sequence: CASSRGQGGTEAFF. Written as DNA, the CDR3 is TGTGCCAGCAGTAGAGGACAGGGAGGCACTGAAGCTTTCTTT.

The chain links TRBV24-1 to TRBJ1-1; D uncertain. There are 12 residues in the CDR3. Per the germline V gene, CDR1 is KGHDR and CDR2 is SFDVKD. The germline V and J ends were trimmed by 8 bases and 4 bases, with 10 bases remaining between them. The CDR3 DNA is TGTGCCACCACGACTGCCCCCACTGAAGCTTTCTTT. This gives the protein CATTTAPTEAFF.

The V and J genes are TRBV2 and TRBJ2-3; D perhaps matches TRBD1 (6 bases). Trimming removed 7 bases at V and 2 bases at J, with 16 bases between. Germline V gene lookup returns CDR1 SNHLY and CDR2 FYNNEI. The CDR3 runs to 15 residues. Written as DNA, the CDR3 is TGTGCCAGCAACCCCAAACAGGGCTTCACAGATACGCAGTATTTT. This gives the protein CASNPKQGFTDTQYF.

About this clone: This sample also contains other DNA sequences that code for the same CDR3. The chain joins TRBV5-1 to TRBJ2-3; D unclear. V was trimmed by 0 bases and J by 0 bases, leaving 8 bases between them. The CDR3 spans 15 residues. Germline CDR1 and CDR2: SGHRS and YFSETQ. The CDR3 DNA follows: TGCGCCAGCAGCTTGGACGGTACTAGCACAGATACGCAGTATTTT. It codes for CASSLDGTSTDTQYF. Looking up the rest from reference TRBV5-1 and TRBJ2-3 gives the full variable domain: KAGVTQTPRYLIKTRGQQVTLSCSPISGHRSVSWYQQTPGQGLQFLFEYFSETQRNKGNFPGRFSGRQFSNSRSEMNVSTLELGDSALYLCASSLDGTSTDTQYFGPGTRLTVL.

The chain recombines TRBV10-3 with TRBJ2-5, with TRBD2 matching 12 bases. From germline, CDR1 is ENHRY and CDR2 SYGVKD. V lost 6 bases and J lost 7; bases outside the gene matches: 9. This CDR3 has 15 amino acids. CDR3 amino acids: CAISTSGGTPGTQYF. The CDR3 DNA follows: TGTGCCATCAGCACTAGCGGGGGGACCCCGGGGACCCAGTACTTC.

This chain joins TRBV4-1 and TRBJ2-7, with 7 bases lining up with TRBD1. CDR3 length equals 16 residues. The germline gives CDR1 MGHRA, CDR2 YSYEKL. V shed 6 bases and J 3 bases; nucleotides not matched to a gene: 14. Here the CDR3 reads CASRLEGTDDLYEQYF. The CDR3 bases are TGCGCCAGCAGGCTTGAAGGGACAGATGACCTCTACGAGCAGTACTTC.

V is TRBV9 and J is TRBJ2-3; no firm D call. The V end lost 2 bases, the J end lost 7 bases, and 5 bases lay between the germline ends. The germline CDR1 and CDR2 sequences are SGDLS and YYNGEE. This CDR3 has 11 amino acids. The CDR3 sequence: CASSVKNTQYF. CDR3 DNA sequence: TGTGCCAGCAGCGTCAAAAATACGCAGTATTTT.

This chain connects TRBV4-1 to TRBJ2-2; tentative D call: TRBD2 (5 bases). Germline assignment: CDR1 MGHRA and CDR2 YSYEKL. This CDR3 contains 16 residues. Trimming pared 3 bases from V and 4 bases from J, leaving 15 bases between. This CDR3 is CASSQKTGWSTGELFF. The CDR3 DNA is TGCGCCAGCAGCCAGAAGACGGGATGGAGCACCGGGGAGCTGTTTTTT.

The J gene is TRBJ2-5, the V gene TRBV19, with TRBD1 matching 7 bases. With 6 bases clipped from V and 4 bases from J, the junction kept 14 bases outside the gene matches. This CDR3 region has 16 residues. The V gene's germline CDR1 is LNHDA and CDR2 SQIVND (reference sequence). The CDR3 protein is CASRLGQSDSRETQYF. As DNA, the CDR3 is TGTGCCAGTAGATTGGGACAGTCAGACAGCAGAGAGACCCAGTACTTC.